Listed below are T cell receptor beta chains from one sample, sequenced in a study of blood T cell repertoires in COVID-19. TCRdb keeps only in-frame clones here, not all; method: immunoSEQ multiplex PCR. Of over 15,000 clones in the sample, around 77% were seen once. Sample: peripheral blood. These receptors were obtained from a man aged 65 to 79 with COVID-19, enrolled during active disease. CDR3s include the opening cysteine and the closing phenylalanine or tryptophan. A D gene is named only where the DNA matches it firmly. Some rows mark clone size as missing; the rest say once, few, many or name a class of expanded clone.

size	V	J	D	CDR3	DNA
medium-sized	TRBV9	TRBJ2-7	TRBD1	CASSIGQGAYEQYF	TGTGCCAGCAGCATAGGACAGGGGGCATACGAGCAGTACTTC
.	TRBV9	TRBJ1-3	.	CASSAYGGGPVAGNTIYF	TGTGCCAGCAGCGCCTACGGGGGGGGGCCCGTCGCTGGAAACACCATATATTTT
once	TRBV28	TRBJ2-7	TRBD1	CASRGTGREQYF	TGTGCCAGCAGGGGGACAGGGAGAGAGCAGTACTTC
.	TRBV6-2/TRBV6-3	TRBJ2-1	.	CASSPRAVGEQFF	TGTGCCAGCAGTCCGCGGGCAGTCGGTGAGCAGTTCTTC
.	TRBV28	TRBJ1-2	.	CATTPGRVYGYTF	TGTGCCACCACCCCCGGCAGGGTCTATGGCTACACCTTC
.	TRBV4-2	TRBJ1-5	.	CASSQGQGRGNQPQHF	TGTGCCAGCAGCCAAGGGCAGGGAAGGGGCAATCAGCCCCAGCATTTT
.	TRBV7-2	TRBJ1-4	.	CASSFPGTNEKLFF	TGTGCCAGCAGCTTCCCAGGGACTAATGAAAAACTGTTTTTT
.	TRBV7-9	TRBJ2-7	TRBD1	CASSTGTGRYEQYF	TGTGCCAGCAGCACCGGGACAGGGCGATACGAGCAGTACTTC
.	TRBV7-2	TRBJ2-3	TRBD2	CASSLHGTSLADTQYF	TGTGCCAGCAGCCTCCATGGGACTAGCCTAGCAGATACGCAGTATTTT
.	TRBV19	TRBJ2-1	TRBD1	CASTGTGVYNEQFF	TGTGCCAGTACCGGGACAGGGGTCTACAATGAGCAGTTCTTC
.	TRBV2	TRBJ2-7	.	CASTQGTDPYEQYF	TGTGCCAGCACCCAGGGCACGGACCCCTACGAGCAGTACTTC